This note documents a single TCR beta chain sequence. The antigen remains undetermined. This sequence may be a read error, since a much larger clone differs from it by one base. In this CDR3 the conserved last residue, phenylalanine or tryptophan, is missing, so a read error is likely. Treg sorting used a CD4+CD25+CD127-/low gate. Full-length variable regions came from constant-region reverse primers plus semi-nested Nested Universal Primer A PCR. TCRdb reprocessed the 5' RACE reads via MiXCR and lists one record per CDR3 protein. The sample lists around 34,000 distinct CDR3 sequences; over 25% were seen once. Study results and limitations: The TCR gene usage of tumor memory CD4+ T cells clustered together with blood and lymph node memory CD4+ cells and with lymph node naive CD4+ cells.

Losses at the gene ends were 3 bases for V and 6 bases for J; bases not matched to a gene: 5. CDR3 length: 14 residues. The sequenced sample was tumor-infiltrating Tregs sorted from the breast tumor. V gene TRBV12-3 or TRBV12-4 combines with J gene TRBJ2-3, with 8 bases lining up with TRBD2. This TCR was sampled from a female donor with breast cancer. CDR3 sequence reads: CASSFVASGDTQYS. The CDR3 DNA follows: TGTGCCAGCAGTTTTGTGGCTAGCGGGGATACGCAGTATTCT.